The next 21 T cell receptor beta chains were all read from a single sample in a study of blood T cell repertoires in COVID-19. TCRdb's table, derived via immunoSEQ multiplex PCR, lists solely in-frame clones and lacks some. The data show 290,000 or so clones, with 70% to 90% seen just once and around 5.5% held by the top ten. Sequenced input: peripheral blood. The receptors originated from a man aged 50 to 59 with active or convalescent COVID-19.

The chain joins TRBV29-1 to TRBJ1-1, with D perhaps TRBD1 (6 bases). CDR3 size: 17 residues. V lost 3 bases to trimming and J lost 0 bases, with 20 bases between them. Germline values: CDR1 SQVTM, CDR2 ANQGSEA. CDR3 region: CSVDLSLQGMLNTEAFF. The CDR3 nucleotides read TGCAGCGTTGATCTCTCTCTGCAGGGGATGTTGAACACTGAAGCTTTCTTT.

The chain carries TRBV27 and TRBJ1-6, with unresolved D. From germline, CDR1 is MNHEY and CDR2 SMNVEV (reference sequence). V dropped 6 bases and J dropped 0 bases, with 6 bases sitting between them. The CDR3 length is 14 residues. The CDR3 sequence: CASSRSSYNSPLHF. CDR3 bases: TGTGCCAGCAGCCGTAGCTCCTATAATTCACCCCTCCACTTT.

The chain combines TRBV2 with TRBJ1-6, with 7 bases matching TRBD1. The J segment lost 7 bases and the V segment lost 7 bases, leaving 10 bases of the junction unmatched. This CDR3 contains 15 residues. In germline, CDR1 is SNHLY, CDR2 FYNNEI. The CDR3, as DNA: TGTGCCAGCAAGGGGGCGGGCCTAAGAAATTCACCCCTCCACTTT. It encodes CASKGAGLRNSPLHF.

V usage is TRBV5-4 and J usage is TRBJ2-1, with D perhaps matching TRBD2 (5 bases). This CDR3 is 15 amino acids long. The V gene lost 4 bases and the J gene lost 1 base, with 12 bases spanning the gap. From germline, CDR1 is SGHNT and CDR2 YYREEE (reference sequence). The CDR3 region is CASSGTSNSYNEQFF. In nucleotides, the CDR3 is TGTGCCAGCAGCGGAACTAGTAATTCCTACAATGAGCAGTTCTTC.

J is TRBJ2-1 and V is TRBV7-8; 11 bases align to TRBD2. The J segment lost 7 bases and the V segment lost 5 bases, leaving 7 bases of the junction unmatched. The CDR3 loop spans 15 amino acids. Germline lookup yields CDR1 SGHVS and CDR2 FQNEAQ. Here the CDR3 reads CASSPPSGRKNEQFF. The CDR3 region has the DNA TGTGCCAGCAGCCCACCTAGCGGGAGGAAGAATGAGCAGTTCTTC.

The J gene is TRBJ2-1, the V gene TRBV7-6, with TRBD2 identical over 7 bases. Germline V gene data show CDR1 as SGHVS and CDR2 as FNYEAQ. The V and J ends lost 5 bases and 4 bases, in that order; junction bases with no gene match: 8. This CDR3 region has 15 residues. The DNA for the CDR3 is TGTGCCAGCAGCCGCGGGAGTCTCGGTTACAATGAGCAGTTCTTC. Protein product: CASSRGSLGYNEQFF.

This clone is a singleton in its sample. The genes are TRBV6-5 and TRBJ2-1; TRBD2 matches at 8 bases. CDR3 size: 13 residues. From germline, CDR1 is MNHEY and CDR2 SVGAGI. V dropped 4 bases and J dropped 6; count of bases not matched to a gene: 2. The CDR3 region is CASSWTSFNEQFF. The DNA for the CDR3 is TGTGCCAGCAGTTGGACTAGCTTCAATGAGCAGTTCTTC.

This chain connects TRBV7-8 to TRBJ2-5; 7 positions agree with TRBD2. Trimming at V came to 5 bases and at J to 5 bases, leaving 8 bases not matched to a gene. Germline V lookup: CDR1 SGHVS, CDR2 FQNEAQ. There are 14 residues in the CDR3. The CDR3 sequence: CASSPLVGGETQYF. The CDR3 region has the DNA TGTGCCAGCAGCCCCCTCGTGGGGGGGGAGACCCAGTACTTC.

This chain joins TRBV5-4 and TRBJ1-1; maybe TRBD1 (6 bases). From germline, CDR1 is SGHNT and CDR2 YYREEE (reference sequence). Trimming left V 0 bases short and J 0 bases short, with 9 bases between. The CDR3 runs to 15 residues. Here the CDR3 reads CASSLEGQMNTEAFF. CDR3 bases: TGTGCCAGCAGCTTGGAGGGACAAATGAACACTGAAGCTTTCTTT.

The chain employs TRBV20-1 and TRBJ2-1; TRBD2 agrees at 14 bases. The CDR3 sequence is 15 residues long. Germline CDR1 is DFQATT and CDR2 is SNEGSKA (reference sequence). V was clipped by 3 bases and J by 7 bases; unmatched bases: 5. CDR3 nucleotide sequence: TGCAGTGCTAGTGGACTAGCGGGAGGTTTAAATGAGCAGTTCTTC. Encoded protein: CSASGLAGGLNEQFF.

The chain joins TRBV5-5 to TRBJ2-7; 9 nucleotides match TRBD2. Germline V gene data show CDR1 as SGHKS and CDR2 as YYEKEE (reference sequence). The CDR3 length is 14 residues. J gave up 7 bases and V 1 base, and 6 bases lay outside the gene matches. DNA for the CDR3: TGTGCCAGCAGCTTGAGTCCGACTAGCGGAGAGCAGTACTTC. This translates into CASSLSPTSGEQYF.

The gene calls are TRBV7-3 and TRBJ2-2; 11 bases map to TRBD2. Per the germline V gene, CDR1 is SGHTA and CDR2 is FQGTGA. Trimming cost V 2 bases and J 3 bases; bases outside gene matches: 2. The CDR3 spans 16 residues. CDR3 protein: CASSLGTSGYTGELFF. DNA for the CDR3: TGTGCCAGCAGCTTAGGGACTAGCGGATACACCGGGGAGCTGTTTTTT.

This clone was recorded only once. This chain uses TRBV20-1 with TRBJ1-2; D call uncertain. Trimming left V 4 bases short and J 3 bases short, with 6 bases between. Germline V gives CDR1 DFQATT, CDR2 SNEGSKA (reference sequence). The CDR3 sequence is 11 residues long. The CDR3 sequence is CSAMVDYGYTF. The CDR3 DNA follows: TGCAGTGCTATGGTAGACTATGGCTACACCTTC.

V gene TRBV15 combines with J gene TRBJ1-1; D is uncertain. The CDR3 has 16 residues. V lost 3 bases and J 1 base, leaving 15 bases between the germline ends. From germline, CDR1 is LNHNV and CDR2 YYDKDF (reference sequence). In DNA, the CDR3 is TGTGCCACCAGCAGGGTCGTAGGGAGTGGGAACACTGAAGCTTTCTTT. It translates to CATSRVVGSGNTEAFF.

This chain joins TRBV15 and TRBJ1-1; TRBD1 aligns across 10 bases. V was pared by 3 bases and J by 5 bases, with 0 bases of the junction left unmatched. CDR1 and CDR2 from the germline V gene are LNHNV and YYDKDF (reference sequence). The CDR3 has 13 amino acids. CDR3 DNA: TGTGCCACCAGCAGGGGACAGGGGACTGAAGCTTTCTTT. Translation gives CATSRGQGTEAFF.

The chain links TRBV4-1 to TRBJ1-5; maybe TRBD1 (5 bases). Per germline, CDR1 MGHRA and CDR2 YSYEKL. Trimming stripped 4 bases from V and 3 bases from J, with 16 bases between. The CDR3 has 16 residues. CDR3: CASSPTPGNNNQPQHF. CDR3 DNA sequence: TGCGCCAGCAGCCCCACCCCAGGGAATAACAATCAGCCCCAGCATTTT.

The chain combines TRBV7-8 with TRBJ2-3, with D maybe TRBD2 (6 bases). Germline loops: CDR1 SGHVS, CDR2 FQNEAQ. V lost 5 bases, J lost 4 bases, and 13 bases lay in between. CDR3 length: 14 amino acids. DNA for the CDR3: TGTGCCAGCAGCCGACGGAGGGCCGCAGATACGCAGTATTTT. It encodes CASSRRRAADTQYF.

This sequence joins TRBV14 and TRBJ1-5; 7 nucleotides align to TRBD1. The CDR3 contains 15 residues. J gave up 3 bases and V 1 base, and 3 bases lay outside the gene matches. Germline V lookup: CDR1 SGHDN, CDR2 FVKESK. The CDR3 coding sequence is TGTGCCAGCAGCCAAGGACAGGGCAACAATCAGCCCCAGCATTTT. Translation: CASSQGQGNNQPQHF.

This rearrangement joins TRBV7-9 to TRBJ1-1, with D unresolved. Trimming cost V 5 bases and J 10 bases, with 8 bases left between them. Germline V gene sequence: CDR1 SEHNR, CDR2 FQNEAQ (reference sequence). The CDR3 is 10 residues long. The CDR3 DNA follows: TGTGCCAGCAGCCCCCTACCAGCTTTCTTT. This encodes CASSPLPAFF. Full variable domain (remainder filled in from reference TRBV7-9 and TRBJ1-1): DTGVSQNPRHKITKRGQNVTFRCDPISEHNRLYWYRQTLGQGPEFLTYFQNEAQLEKSRLLSDRFSAERPKGSFSTLEIQRTEQGDSAMYLCASSPLPAFFGQGTRLTVV.

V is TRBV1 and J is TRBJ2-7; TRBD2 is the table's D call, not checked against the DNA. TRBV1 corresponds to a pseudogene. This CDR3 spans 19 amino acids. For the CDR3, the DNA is TGCACCAGCAGCCAAGTTGGGACTAGCGGGGAACGCGCGCCCTACGAGCAGTACTTC. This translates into CTSSQVGTSGERAPYEQYF.

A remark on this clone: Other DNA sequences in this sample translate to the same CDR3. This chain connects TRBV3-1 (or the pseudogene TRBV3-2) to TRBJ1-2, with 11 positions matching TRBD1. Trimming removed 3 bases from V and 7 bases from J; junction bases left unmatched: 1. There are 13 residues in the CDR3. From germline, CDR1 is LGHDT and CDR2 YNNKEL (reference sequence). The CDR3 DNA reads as TGTGCCAGCAGCCAGGGGACAGGGGGTGGCTACACCTTC. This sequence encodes CASSQGTGGGYTF.